A single sample is the source of the 19 T cell receptor beta chains below, sequenced in a study of control samples from healthy donors and cancer patients. Repertoires were generated with immunoSEQ multiplex PCR, while TCRdb's copy carries only in-frame clones and drops some. The table includes approximately 90,000 clones, roughly 84% detected once. The sample taken for sequencing was PBMCs. The source is a man in his 70s with lung cancer.

This clone was counted only a few times. V is TRBV4-2 and J is TRBJ2-5; D perhaps matches TRBD2 (5 bases). Trimming stripped 2 bases from V and 5 bases from J, with 12 bases between. From germline, CDR1 is LGHNA and CDR2 YNFKEQ. The CDR3 sequence is 14 residues long. The CDR3 DNA reads as TGTGCCAGCAGCCAAAGAGAGGGCGGGGAGACCCAGTACTTC. It translates to CASSQREGGETQYF.

The chain carries TRBV6-2 or TRBV6-3 and TRBJ2-7, with D perhaps TRBD2 (6 bases). This CDR3 spans 14 amino acids. V lost 4 bases and J lost 7, with 17 bases in between. Germline-derived CDR1 and CDR2 are MNHEY and SVGEGT. Here the CDR3 DNA reads TGTGCCAGCAGTTCCCAGGAGGGGTGGAAAGAGCAGTACTTC. Translated: CASSSQEGWKEQYF.

V gene TRBV12-3 or TRBV12-4 combines with J gene TRBJ1-3; D unresolved. The V and J ends lost 2 bases and 4 bases respectively, with 6 bases between them. This CDR3 is built from 13 residues. Here the CDR3 DNA reads TGTGCCAGCAGTTTATCGATGGGAAACACCATATATTTT. Translation: CASSLSMGNTIYF.

This chain connects TRBV15 to TRBJ2-7; 7 bases map to TRBD1. Looked up from germline, CDR1 is LNHNV and CDR2 is YYDKDF (reference sequence). Unmatched junction bases numbered 13, after V lost 1 base and J lost 7 bases. This CDR3 spans 16 amino acids. The CDR3 region is CATSRGVQGPVREQYF. CDR3 bases: TGTGCCACCAGCAGAGGGGTACAGGGGCCCGTTAGAGAGCAGTACTTC.

V is TRBV12-3 or TRBV12-4 and J is TRBJ2-3; D is possibly TRBD2 (5 bases). This CDR3 has 13 residues. Trimming stripped 6 bases from V and 1 base from J, with 8 bases between. The CDR3 protein is CASRPGGTDTQYF. The CDR3 DNA is TGTGCCAGCAGACCCGGGGGCACAGATACGCAGTATTTT.

J is TRBJ2-2 and V is TRBV7-3; D may correspond to TRBD1 or TRBD2 (6 bases each). Between the trimmed V and J ends, which lost 8 bases and 6 bases, there was a span of 13 bases. The CDR3 runs 13 residues. The germline gives CDR1 SGHTA, CDR2 FQGTGA. The CDR3 coding sequence is TGTGCCAGCTCCAAAAGGGGGGCCGGGGAGCTGTTTTTT. It specifies CASSKRGAGELFF.

V usage is TRBV5-6 and J usage is TRBJ2-5; 8 bases line up with TRBD2. CDR3 length equals 15 residues. Germline lookup yields CDR1 SGHDT and CDR2 YYEEEE. J lost 5 bases, V lost 3 bases, and 9 bases had no gene match. The CDR3 spells CASSYSSSGWETQYF. The CDR3 DNA follows: TGTGCCAGCAGCTACTCGTCTAGCGGGTGGGAGACCCAGTACTTC. The full variable domain, its missing parts supplied by reference TRBV5-6 and TRBJ2-5, is DAGVTQSPTHLIKTRGQQVTLRCSPKSGHDTVSWYQQALGQGPQFIFQYYEEEERQRGNFPDRFSGHQFPNYSSELNVNALLLGDSALYLCASSYSSSGWETQYFGPGTRLLVL.

The gene calls are TRBV5-1 and TRBJ1-2; no clear D gene. V was clipped by 0 bases and J by 4 bases, with 10 bases between them. Germline V gene data show CDR1 as SGHRS and CDR2 as YFSETQ. The CDR3 extends over 14 amino acids. The CDR3 is CASSLVEGAYGYTF. Written as DNA, the CDR3 is TGCGCCAGCAGCTTGGTAGAGGGAGCCTATGGCTACACCTTC.

The V call is TRBV19, the J call TRBJ1-6, with D hard to call. The germline CDR1 and CDR2 sequences are LNHDA and SQIVND (reference sequence). The CDR3 runs 15 residues. Trimming pared 4 bases from V and 7 bases from J, leaving 14 bases between. CDR3 amino acids: CASSRSDGYNSPLHF. DNA of the CDR3: TGTGCCAGTAGTAGATCGGACGGTTACAATTCACCCCTCCACTTT.

The chain has TRBV24-1 and TRBJ2-7; tentatively, D is TRBD2 (6 bases). Trimming cost V 4 bases and J 8 bases, with 17 bases left between them. The germline V gene encodes CDR1 KGHDR and CDR2 SFDVKD. The CDR3 loop spans 14 amino acids. CDR3 region: CATSDSGGLTQQYF. CDR3 sequence (DNA): TGTGCCACCAGTGACTCAGGAGGGTTAACGCAGCAGTACTTC.

The gene calls are TRBV7-2 and TRBJ1-2, with D unclear. Trimming cost V 1 base and J 9 bases, with 12 bases left between them. CDR1 SGHTA and CDR2 FQGNSA come from the germline V gene. This CDR3 spans 13 amino acids. CDR3 in amino acids: CASSLGTVYSYTF. The CDR3 DNA follows: TGTGCCAGCAGCTTAGGCACAGTGTATAGCTACACCTTC.

The gene calls are TRBV6-2 or TRBV6-3 and TRBJ2-1; 9 nucleotides align to TRBD2. The CDR3 runs to 16 residues. Germline values: CDR1 MNHEY, CDR2 SVGEGT. Germline trimming cut 4 bases from V and 3 bases from J; bases unmatched to any gene: 7. DNA for the CDR3: TGTGCCAGCAGTTCTAGCGGGGCCTACCTCTACAATGAGCAGTTCTTC. As protein: CASSSSGAYLYNEQFF.

This clone was recorded once. The chain links TRBV5-6 to TRBJ1-2, with D unclear. V was shortened by 0 bases and J by 3 bases, with 6 bases between the two germline ends. CDR1 is SGHDT and CDR2 is YYEEEE in the germline V gene. The CDR3 runs 13 residues. This chain's CDR3 is CASSLEQDYGYTF. The CDR3, as DNA: TGTGCCAGCAGCTTGGAGCAGGACTATGGCTACACCTTC.

The rearrangement joins TRBV15 to TRBJ2-1; TRBD1 agrees at 8 bases. V shed 2 bases and J 3 bases; nucleotides not matched to a gene: 6. Germline loops: CDR1 LNHNV, CDR2 YYDKDF (reference sequence). CDR3 length equals 16 residues. The CDR3 DNA is TGTGCCACCAGCAGAAAGGACAGGGCACGCTACAATGAGCAGTTCTTC. Residues: CATSRKDRARYNEQFF.

V and J are TRBV11-2 and TRBJ2-6, with D maybe TRBD1 (6 bases). Trimming took 4 bases from V and 0 from J, leaving 16 bases between them. The germline gives CDR1 SGHAT, CDR2 FQNNGV. The CDR3 loop spans 18 amino acids. The CDR3 nucleotides are TGTGCCAGCAGCTCCCCGGGCAGGGGCTCCTCTGGGGCCAACGTCCTGACTTTC. It codes for CASSSPGRGSSGANVLTF. Full variable domain (missing parts from reference TRBV11-2 and TRBJ2-6): EAGVAQSPRYKIIEKRQSVAFWCNPISGHATLYWYQQILGQGPKLLIQFQNNGVVDDSQLPKDRFSAERLKGVDSTLKIQPAKLEDSAVYLCASSSPGRGSSGANVLTFGAGSRLTVL.

This chain joins TRBV7-9 and TRBJ2-5; 8 bases line up with TRBD1. V shed 4 bases and J 5 bases; nucleotides not matched to a gene: 9. This CDR3 is 15 amino acids long. The germline gives CDR1 SEHNR, CDR2 FQNEAQ (reference sequence). The CDR3 protein is CASSYAATGVETQYF. The CDR3 DNA reads as TGTGCCAGCAGCTACGCGGCGACAGGGGTGGAGACCCAGTACTTC. The whole variable domain, remainder taken from reference TRBV7-9 and TRBJ2-5, is DTGVSQNPRHKITKRGQNVTFRCDPISEHNRLYWYRQTLGQGPEFLTYFQNEAQLEKSRLLSDRFSAERPKGSFSTLEIQRTEQGDSAMYLCASSYAATGVETQYFGPGTRLLVL.

This clone appeared a single time. The CDR3 sequence is CASSLSSNTEAFF. The CDR3 bases are TGTGCCAGTAGCCTATCATCGAACACTGAAGCTTTCTTT. This chain joins TRBV19 and TRBJ1-1; D is ambiguous. This CDR3 has 13 residues. V was shortened by 6 bases and J by 1 base, with 9 bases between the two germline ends. Germline-derived CDR1 and CDR2 are LNHDA and SQIVND (reference sequence).

The J gene is TRBJ1-3, the V gene TRBV28; the D is unclear. The CDR3 consists of 15 residues. From germline, CDR1 is MDHEN and CDR2 SYDVKM. Trimming shortened V by 3 bases and J by 0 bases, and 9 bases separated the two germline ends. CDR3 loop: CASSFLTYSGNTIYF. CDR3 nucleotide sequence: TGTGCCAGCAGTTTTCTAACCTACTCTGGAAACACCATATATTTT.

This clone was found once. V gene TRBV20-1 combines with J gene TRBJ2-5; no reliable D call. The CDR3 is made up of 12 amino acids. From germline, CDR1 is DFQATT and CDR2 SNEGSKA (reference sequence). V lost 3 bases and J 5 bases, leaving 10 bases between the germline ends. CDR3 region: CSASLSRETQYF. The DNA of the CDR3 is TGCAGTGCTAGTCTTAGCAGGGAGACCCAGTACTTC.